This T cell receptor (beta chain) was identified in a study of human T cells and chemical hapten exposure. General study results and limits: With regard to DPC sensitization, TCRs above 1 in 1000 frequency did not change.

Stated time point: pre-sensitization, week 0. Treatment defined: therapeutic diphenylcyclopropenone sensitization with weekly scalp DPC. TCRdb recomputed calls from the RACE reads with MiXCR, one row per CDR3 protein. The data show a few hundred thousand distinct CDR3 sequences, with approximately 8.6% seen just once and over 2% held by the top ten. This clonotype has only a few counts. Its antigen is unidentified. The clonotype originates from a middle-aged woman with alopecia areata. Some clones in this sample may be carry-over from other donors' samples. The sequenced sample was whole blood, obtained in connection with sensitization to the hapten diphenylcyclopropenone (DPC).

CDR3 in amino acids: CASSYNRARTSNYGYTF. CDR3 bases: TGTGCCAGCAGTTACAACCGCGCCAGGACCTCTAACTATGGCTACACCTTC. The rearrangement uses TRBV6-5 and TRBJ1-2; D not certain. This CDR3 comprises 17 residues. The germline V and J ends were trimmed by 2 bases and 0 bases, with 16 bases remaining between them. Per the germline V gene, CDR1 is MNHEY and CDR2 is SVGAGI.